This T cell receptor beta chain was identified in a study of blood T cell repertoires in COVID-19. The CDR3 runs to 16 residues. The ends were cut back, 5 bases at V and 5 bases at J, with 17 bases in the middle. In germline, CDR1 is SGHDT, CDR2 YYEEEE. Generated by immunoSEQ multiplex PCR, the TCRdb table keeps only in-frame clones and is missing some. Of 49,000 or so clones in the sample, around 85% were seen once. This sequence joins TRBV5-6 and TRBJ1-6; D is ambiguous. The sample taken for sequencing was peripheral blood. The source is a woman of 80 years or more with COVID-19, enrolled during active disease. DNA for the CDR3: TGTGCCAGCAGGTCCCTTCTCCGGGGTGATAATTCACCCCTCCACTTT. This encodes CASRSLLRGDNSPLHF.